The clone carrying this T cell receptor (beta chain) was observed many times. Its antigen is unidentified. Regions amplified from RNA transcripts were the TCR beta CDR3 regions. Using the HTBI primer set, a first-round RT-PCR was run on the TCR CDR3. TCRdb ran MiXCR on the multiplex PCR reads and lists one entry per CDR3 protein. This sample yields over 550,000 distinct CDR3 sequences, of which 15% to 20% are seen a single time; roughly 18% belongs to the top ten. The length of the CDR3 is 12 residues. Germline V gene lookup returns CDR1 DFQATT and CDR2 SNEGSKA (reference sequence). Trimming shortened V by 0 bases and J by 9 bases, and 11 bases separated the two germline ends. The sample is drawn from a study of T cells in Graves' hyperthyroidism and ophthalmopathy. Study results and limitations: It was a median approximately 6 months before onset that the model predicted ophthalmopathy. Most thyroid-expanded clonotypes above 0.001 were also found in blood.

The TCR comes from a woman aged 18-35 years with Graves' hyperthyroidism. The chain has TRBV20-1 and TRBJ1-1; unclear D gene. Source material: blood. DNA for the CDR3: TGCAGTGCTAGAGAATTGGTTACTCAAGCTTTCTTT. Amino acid sequence: CSARELVTQAFF.